This entry lists 12 T cell receptor beta chains sequenced from one sample in a study of T cell responses to AZD1222 COVID-19 vaccine. Measured with immunoSEQ multiplex PCR; TCRdb has only the in-frame clones, and not every one. Here the sample spans roughly 50,000 clones, 80% to 90% being singletons. This specimen was peripheral blood, taken 28 days after the second AZD1222 dose. The receptors were gathered from an adult who received the AZD1222 COVID-19 vaccine.

The J gene is TRBJ2-3, the V gene TRBV18, with 7 bases identical to TRBD1. Germline assignment: CDR1 KGHSH and CDR2 LQKENI. CDR3 length: 16 amino acids. V was pared by 6 bases and J by 4 bases, with 13 bases of the junction left unmatched. This CDR3 reads CASSSNSGTAPDTQYF. CDR3 in DNA: TGTGCCAGCTCTTCTAATTCCGGGACAGCCCCAGATACGCAGTATTTT.

The V call is TRBV3-1 (or the pseudogene TRBV3-2), the J call TRBJ2-1; D may match TRBD1 or TRBD2 (5 bases each). CDR1 is LGHDT and CDR2 is YNNKEL in the germline V gene (reference sequence). Trimming took off 2 bases at V and 10 bases at J, with 18 bases between the two ends. This CDR3 is built from 15 residues. CDR3 in DNA: TGTGCCAGCAGCCAATGGAGGACCGGGGACGGGGAGCAGTTCTTC. Translated: CASSQWRTGDGEQFF.

This chain joins TRBV4-3 and TRBJ2-7, with 13 nucleotides matching TRBD2. CDR3 size: 16 residues. V shed 2 bases and J 5 bases; nucleotides not matched to a gene: 6. The germline V gene has CDR1 LGHNA and CDR2 YSLEER. CDR3 protein: CASSQIGTSGIHEQYF. The CDR3 DNA follows: TGCGCCAGCAGCCAAATCGGGACTAGCGGGATCCACGAGCAGTACTTC.

The chain combines TRBV28 with TRBJ1-5; 12 nucleotides match TRBD1. J lost 7 bases, V lost 6 bases, and 10 bases had no gene match. The germline CDR1 and CDR2 sequences are MDHEN and SYDVKM. This CDR3 region has 16 residues. The DNA for the CDR3 is TGTGCCAGCAGACCACCCGGGACAGGGGGCAGACAGCCCCAGCATTTT. Protein product: CASRPPGTGGRQPQHF. The full variable domain, with the rest looked up from reference TRBV28 and TRBJ1-5, is DVKVTQSSRYLVKRTGEKVFLECVQDMDHENMFWYRQDPGLGLRLIYFSYDVKMKEKGDIPEGYSVSREKKERFSLILESASTNQTSMYLCASRPPGTGGRQPQHFGDGTRLSIL.

CDR3 nucleotide sequence: TGTGCCATCACCTCGGGACTAGCGGGAGGGGTCCCCTACAATGAGCAGTTCTTC. It yields the protein CAITSGLAGGVPYNEQFF. The V gene is TRBV10-3, the J gene TRBJ2-1; TRBD2 matches 16 bases. The CDR3 sequence is 18 residues long. From germline, CDR1 is ENHRY and CDR2 SYGVKD. Unmatched junction bases numbered 8, after V lost 7 bases and J lost 2 bases.

The chain couples TRBV18 to TRBJ2-6, with D possibly being TRBD1 or TRBD2 (6 bases each). The CDR3 is made up of 16 amino acids. Deletions cut 6 bases from V and 4 bases from J, with 16 bases between. Germline CDR1 KGHSH, CDR2 LQKENI. The CDR3 spells CASSPQGGPGANVLTF. The CDR3 DNA reads as TGTGCCAGCTCTCCTCAAGGGGGGCCCGGGGCCAACGTCCTGACTTTC.

This chain links TRBV6-6 with TRBJ1-5, with TRBD1 matching 8 bases. The CDR3 consists of 13 residues. Germline V gene data show CDR1 as MNHNY and CDR2 as SVGAGI (reference sequence). Trimming at V came to 6 bases and at J to 4 bases, leaving 2 bases not matched to a gene. The CDR3 DNA sequence: TGTGCCAGCAGCAGACAGGGGAATCAGCCCCAGCATTTT. The encoded protein is CASSRQGNQPQHF.

This clone was detected only a few times. This chain joins TRBV3-1 (or the pseudogene TRBV3-2) and TRBJ2-7; 13 bases fit TRBD2. The V gene's germline CDR1 is LGHDT and CDR2 YNNKEL (reference sequence). Trimming at V came to 4 bases and at J to 6 bases, leaving 6 bases not matched to a gene. This CDR3 has 15 amino acids. The CDR3 spells CASSRGLAGEVEQYF. The DNA of the CDR3 is TGTGCCAGCAGCCGCGGACTAGCGGGAGAGGTCGAGCAGTACTTC.

CDR3 DNA: TGTGCCAGCAGCCAAGGCGAAGCCCAGGGGGCCAACACCATATATTTT. This encodes CASSQGEAQGANTIYF. The chain uses TRBV14 and TRBJ1-3; 8 bases match TRBD1. CDR1 is SGHDN, CDR2 FVKESK, per germline. The CDR3 sequence is 16 residues long. The J segment lost 7 bases and the V segment lost 1 base, leaving 9 bases of the junction unmatched.

The chain links TRBV14 to TRBJ1-2; D gene ambiguous. There are 13 residues in the CDR3. Per germline, CDR1 SGHDN and CDR2 FVKESK. The ends were cut back, 3 bases at V and 2 bases at J, with 7 bases in the middle. Here the CDR3 DNA reads TGTGCCAGCAGCCAGGGGAGGAACTATGGCTACACCTTC. It yields the protein CASSQGRNYGYTF.

The chain joins TRBV13 to TRBJ1-1, with a weak D call TRBD1 (6 bases). Germline V gene data show CDR1 as PRHDT and CDR2 as FYEKMQ (reference sequence). The CDR3 is made up of 19 amino acids. The V end lost 2 bases, the J end lost 0 bases, and 22 bases lay between the germline ends. The CDR3 nucleotides are TGTGCCAGCAGCTTATCTGGCTGGCGGGGTACAGGGCTGAACACTGAAGCTTTCTTT. This gives the protein CASSLSGWRGTGLNTEAFF.

The chain joins TRBV7-6 to TRBJ1-1; 8 bases align to TRBD1. Trimming removed 2 bases from V and 4 bases from J; junction bases left unmatched: 6. The CDR3 consists of 15 residues. CDR1 and CDR2 from the germline V gene are SGHVS and FNYEAQ. In DNA, the CDR3 is TGTGCCAGCAGCTTACTGGGGACAGGAGTCACTGAAGCTTTCTTT. Translating it yields CASSLLGTGVTEAFF.